Listed below are T cell receptor beta chains from one sample, sequenced in a study of regulatory T cells in long-lasting Graves disease. TCRdb reanalysed the multiplex PCR reads using MiXCR and keeps one entry per CDR3 protein. The sample contains fewer than 450,000 distinct CDR3 sequences, 20% to 25% of which appear only once. The starting material was peripheral blood mononuclear cells (PBMCs), obtained when the disease was refractory, from a patient treated with antithyroid drugs. The receptors derive from a female donor with Graves disease. Each CDR3 is given without its conserved first and last residue.

cdr3_length | v_call | cdr3_aa
11 | TRBV19 | ASRLSGIPEAF
11 | TRBV27 | ASRVGNNSPLH
11 | TRBV6-1 | ASSYTGSSEAF
13 | TRBV10-2 | ASRRTRDGTYEQY
13 | TRBV6-2/TRBV6-3 | ASSYSIGSVHEQF
12 | TRBV27 | ASAAAGRAYEQY
13 | TRBV7-9 | ASSLKRVVYNEQF
10 | TRBV6-2/TRBV6-3 | ASRDFNNEQF
12 | TRBV28 | ASSLGQPPYEQY
12 | TRBV18 | ASSPTDGNQPQH
12 | TRBV6-1 | ASSPINGLHEQY
11 | TRBV6-1 | ASRTVGAYEQY
12 | TRBV6-1 | ASSEVGSNQPQH